What follows is one T cell receptor beta chain and its context. Its antigen is unknown. The germline gives CDR1 MDHEN, CDR2 SYDVKM. The CDR3 sequence is 12 residues long. The V gene end was trimmed by 7 bases and the J gene end by 4 bases; junction bases not matched to a gene: 4. This sample was taken from a study of graft-versus-host responses after intestinal transplantation. Study summary: Every recipient underwent anti-thymocyte globulin induction, then tacrolimus and steroids for roughly 3 years.

Profiling relied on immunoSEQ multiplex PCR, and the TCRdb table lists in-frame clones only, not all of them. Of roughly 12,000 clones detected, around 83% appear once; the ten largest clones hold roughly 50%. Regarding the study as a whole: GvH clonotypes were identified within recipient marrow, with a subset emerging first in ileum or blood.

This clonotype was sampled from a human patient who received an intestinal transplant, so some T cells may come from the graft donor. The genes are TRBV28 and TRBJ2-7; 7 nucleotides line up with TRBD1. The sequencing used PBMCs, collected just under 130 days after transplant. The CDR3 coding sequence is TGTGCCAGCACCACGGGACAGTACGAGCAGTACTTC. It translates to CASTTGQYEQYF.